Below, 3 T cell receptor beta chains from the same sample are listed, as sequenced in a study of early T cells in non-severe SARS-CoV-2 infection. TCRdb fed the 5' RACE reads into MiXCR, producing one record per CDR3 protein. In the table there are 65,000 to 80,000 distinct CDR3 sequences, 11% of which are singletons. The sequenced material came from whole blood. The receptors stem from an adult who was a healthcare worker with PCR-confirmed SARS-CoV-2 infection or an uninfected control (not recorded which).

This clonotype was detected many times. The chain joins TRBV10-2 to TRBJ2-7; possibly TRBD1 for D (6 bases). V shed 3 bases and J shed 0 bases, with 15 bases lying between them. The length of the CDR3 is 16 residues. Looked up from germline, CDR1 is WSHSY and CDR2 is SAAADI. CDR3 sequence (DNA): TGCGCCAGCAGTGACCCAGGACAGCGACCCTCCTACGAGCAGTACTTC. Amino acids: CASSDPGQRPSYEQYF.

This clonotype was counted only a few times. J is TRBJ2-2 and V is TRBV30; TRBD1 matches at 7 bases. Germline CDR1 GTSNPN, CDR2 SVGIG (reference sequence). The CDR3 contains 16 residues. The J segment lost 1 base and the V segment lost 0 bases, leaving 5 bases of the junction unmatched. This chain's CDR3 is CAWSVEGTVNTGELFF. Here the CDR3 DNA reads TGTGCCTGGAGTGTAGAAGGGACAGTGAACACCGGGGAGCTGTTTTTT.

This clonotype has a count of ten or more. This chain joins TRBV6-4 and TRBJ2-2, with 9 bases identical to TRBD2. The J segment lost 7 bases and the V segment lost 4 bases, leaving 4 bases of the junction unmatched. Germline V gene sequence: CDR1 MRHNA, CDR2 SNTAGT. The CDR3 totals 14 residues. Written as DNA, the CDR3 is TGTGCCAGCAGTGCTAGCGGGGAAGGCGGGGAGCTGTTTTTT. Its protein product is CASSASGEGGELFF.